These 24 T cell receptor beta chains share one sample of origin, sequenced in a study of T-cell reconstitution after alpha-beta-depleted transplantation in children. Unique molecular identifiers featured in how the TCRbeta library was prepared. TCRdb processed the PCR reads anew with MiXCR; each CDR3 protein has one entry. The profile shows about 640,000 distinct CDR3 sequences, roughly 17% of them singletons. The sequenced sample was PBMCs from the stem cell graft donor, obtained from the stem cell graft. The origin of the receptors is a human donor who donated a stem cell graft to a child with acute myeloid leukemia.

There are many counts of this clonotype. This chain connects TRBV12-3 or TRBV12-4 to TRBJ1-5; perhaps TRBD1 as D (5 bases). Between the trimmed V and J ends, which lost 8 bases and 5 bases, there was a span of 19 bases. The CDR3 is made up of 15 amino acids. The CDR3 bases are TGTGCCAGCTCCTTGGGGGGTGGGTCGGATCAGCCCCAGCATTTT. Translating gives CASSLGGGSDQPQHF.

The chain recombines TRBV24-1 with TRBJ1-2; D is perhaps TRBD1 (6 bases). V lost 7 bases and J 6 bases, leaving 14 bases between the germline ends. The CDR3 loop spans 13 amino acids. Germline V gene lookup returns CDR1 KGHDR and CDR2 SFDVKD. The CDR3 nucleotides are TGTGCCACCAGGGGGGGGCAGACAGATGGCTACACCTTC. This sequence encodes CATRGGQTDGYTF.

The chain is built from TRBV10-3 and TRBJ1-2; the D is unclear. This CDR3 region has 12 residues. Germline CDR1 reads ENHRY; CDR2 reads SYGVKD. V lost 3 bases to trimming and J lost 4 bases, with 6 bases between them. CDR3 nucleotide sequence: TGTGCCATCAGTGATAGTACCTATGGCTACACCTTC. Residues: CAISDSTYGYTF.

This chain links TRBV28 with TRBJ2-1; weak D call: TRBD1 (5 bases). Trimming pared 3 bases from V and 1 base from J, leaving 10 bases between. CDR3 length: 15 residues. Looked up from germline, CDR1 is MDHEN and CDR2 is SYDVKM. CDR3 protein: CASSLLRQSYNEQFF. CDR3 sequence (DNA): TGTGCCAGCAGTTTGTTGAGACAGTCCTACAATGAGCAGTTCTTC.

V usage is TRBV5-5 and J usage is TRBJ1-6; D gene unclear. Trimming pared 0 bases from V and 7 bases from J, leaving 17 bases between. Germline V gives CDR1 SGHKS, CDR2 YYEKEE (reference sequence). The CDR3 contains 17 residues. The CDR3 coding sequence is TGTGCCAGCAGCTTGGCCCGCCCGGCAACGGAGAATTCACCCCTCCACTTT. It specifies CASSLARPATENSPLHF.

This clonotype was counted ten times or more. This rearrangement joins TRBV7-2 to TRBJ1-5; a weak D match, TRBD1 (5 bases). Trimming took 1 base from V and 6 from J, leaving 13 bases between them. The V gene's germline CDR1 is SGHTA and CDR2 FQGNSA. The CDR3 runs to 15 residues. The CDR3 sequence is CASSLVSGFVQPQHF. The CDR3 nucleotides are TGTGCCAGCAGCTTAGTGTCAGGGTTTGTTCAGCCCCAGCATTTT.

This chain joins TRBV12-5 and TRBJ1-1; 10 nucleotides align to TRBD1. V lost 3 bases, J lost 0 bases, and 4 bases stayed unmatched. Germline CDR1 and CDR2: LGHNT and FRNRAP. This CDR3 spans 16 amino acids. CDR3 bases: TGTGCTAGTGGTTTCGGGACAGGGGCTTTGAACACTGAAGCTTTCTTT. Translated, it gives CASGFGTGALNTEAFF.

The chain employs TRBV7-8 and TRBJ2-1; 7 positions match TRBD2. CDR3 length: 15 amino acids. Germline CDR1 SGHVS, CDR2 FQNEAQ. After removal of 5 bases from V and 8 bases from J, the junction contained 12 bases not matched to a gene. CDR3 loop: CASSVAGTMVDEQFF. In nucleotides, the CDR3 is TGTGCCAGCAGCGTCGCCGGGACTATGGTGGATGAGCAGTTCTTC.

The V call is TRBV28, the J call TRBJ1-2; 9 bases match TRBD1. V was clipped by 9 bases and J by 4 bases; unmatched bases: 6. CDR3 size: 13 residues. Germline lookup yields CDR1 MDHEN and CDR2 SYDVKM. The CDR3: CARSLTGGYGYTF. The CDR3 bases are TGTGCCAGGAGCCTGACAGGGGGCTATGGCTACACCTTC.

The sample holds many counts of this clonotype. The rearrangement links TRBV10-3 to TRBJ1-2; possibly TRBD1 for D (6 bases). This CDR3 region has 14 residues. The ends were cut back, 4 bases at V and 8 bases at J, with 17 bases in the middle. Germline assignment: CDR1 ENHRY and CDR2 SYGVKD. CDR3 sequence: CAISGARDTIGYTF. The CDR3 nucleotides are TGTGCCATCAGTGGGGCCCGGGACACTATAGGCTACACCTTC.

A few counts support this clonotype. The rearrangement links TRBV5-1 to TRBJ2-1; D unresolved. Germline V gene lookup returns CDR1 SGHRS and CDR2 YFSETQ. This CDR3 is 14 amino acids long. V was shortened by 7 bases and J by 1 base, with 12 bases between the two germline ends. CDR3 DNA: TGCGCCAGCTCAGAAACCCAATCCTACAATGAGCAGTTCTTC. Translating gives CASSETQSYNEQFF.

This clonotype was counted a few times. The chain uses TRBV20-1 and TRBJ2-1, with 9 bases aligning to TRBD2. CDR3 size: 12 residues. With 5 bases clipped from V and 10 bases from J, the junction kept 6 bases outside the gene matches. CDR1 is DFQATT, CDR2 SNEGSKA, per germline (reference sequence). In nucleotides, the CDR3 is TGCAGTGCTGGGCGGGGGGGCCGGGAGCAGTTCTTC. Protein sequence: CSAGRGGREQFF.

The genes are TRBV12-3 or TRBV12-4 and TRBJ1-5; 8 nucleotides match TRBD1. The CDR3 has 16 residues. J was trimmed by 6 bases and V by 2 bases; bases with no gene match: 9. CDR3 region: CASSLRTGRRFQPQHF. The CDR3, as DNA: TGTGCCAGCAGTTTAAGGACAGGGAGAAGGTTTCAGCCCCAGCATTTT.

V usage is TRBV7-2 and J usage is TRBJ2-1; 7 positions match TRBD2. Germline V gene data show CDR1 as SGHTA and CDR2 as FQGNSA. Trimming took 8 bases from V and 0 from J; bases not matched to a gene: 13. The CDR3 covers 17 residues. CDR3: CASDLLGGGSSYNEQFF. The DNA for the CDR3 is TGTGCCAGCGACCTTTTGGGGGGGGGAAGCTCCTACAATGAGCAGTTCTTC.

The sample holds a few counts of this clonotype. The rearrangement uses TRBV7-2 and TRBJ1-1, with TRBD1 matching 10 bases. The V gene's germline CDR1 is SGHTA and CDR2 FQGNSA. This CDR3 is built from 15 residues. Trimming at V came to 6 bases and at J to 4 bases, leaving 8 bases not matched to a gene. CDR3 nucleotide sequence: TGTGCCAGCAGGCAGACAGGGGGCTGGATCACTGAAGCTTTCTTT. As protein: CASRQTGGWITEAFF.

The chain is built from TRBV20-1 and TRBJ2-7, with D perhaps given as TRBD1 or TRBD2 (5 bases each). This CDR3 region has 13 residues. The germline V gene has CDR1 DFQATT and CDR2 SNEGSKA (reference sequence). Trimming removed 5 bases from V and 3 bases from J, with 14 bases in between. CDR3 bases: TGCAGTGCTCCCCCCCGGGGCAGCTACGAGCAGTACGTC. Its translation is CSAPPRGSYEQYV.

This clonotype was counted many times. The rearrangement links TRBV20-1 to TRBJ2-3; TRBD2 matches at 8 bases. Germline V lookup: CDR1 DFQATT, CDR2 SNEGSKA (reference sequence). CDR3 length equals 15 residues. V lost 5 bases and J lost 2; bases outside the gene matches: 9. The CDR3 loop reads CSAVGGGPHTDTQYF. As DNA, the CDR3 is TGCAGTGCTGTGGGCGGGGGGCCCCACACAGATACGCAGTATTTT.

This clonotype has a count of ten or more. The chain combines TRBV29-1 with TRBJ2-7, with D perhaps assigned TRBD1 or TRBD2 (5 bases each). The germline V gene encodes CDR1 SQVTM and CDR2 ANQGSEA. This CDR3 comprises 13 residues. Trimming removed 4 bases at V and 6 bases at J, with 16 bases between. The CDR3 region has the DNA TGCAGCGTTGGAGGGGTAACGCATGCCGAGCAGTACTTC. Protein product: CSVGGVTHAEQYF.

This clonotype was counted at least ten times. The V gene is TRBV6-5, the J gene TRBJ1-1; the D is unclear. V was pared by 7 bases and J by 1 base, with 10 bases between. Germline V gene lookup returns CDR1 MNHEY and CDR2 SVGAGI. The CDR3 covers 13 residues. The CDR3 sequence is CASKPRENTEAFF. The CDR3 region has the DNA TGTGCCAGCAAGCCGCGAGAGAACACTGAAGCTTTCTTT.

The chain links TRBV10-3 to TRBJ2-7; a weak D match, TRBD2 (5 bases). The CDR3 contains 12 residues. Trimming stripped 2 bases from V and 3 bases from J, with 5 bases between. Germline V gene data show CDR1 as ENHRY and CDR2 as SYGVKD. CDR3 sequence: CAISEGLYEQYF. In DNA form, the CDR3 reads TGTGCCATCAGTGAGGGACTCTACGAGCAGTACTTC.

There are a few counts of this clonotype. V gene TRBV30 combines with J gene TRBJ2-2; D tentatively reads TRBD1 or TRBD2 (5 bases each). Germline V lookup: CDR1 GTSNPN, CDR2 SVGIG (reference sequence). The CDR3 has 13 residues. The V end was cut by 4 bases, the J end by 4 bases, with 10 bases between. CDR3: CAWTTGGTGELFF. The CDR3 nucleotides read TGTGCCTGGACAACAGGAGGCACCGGGGAGCTGTTTTTT.

The CDR3 DNA is TGCAGTGCTAGAGATTGGGGGACAGGGGGTATTCTACAGCCCCAGCATTTT. It yields the protein CSARDWGTGGILQPQHF. V and J are TRBV20-1 and TRBJ1-5; TRBD1 agrees at 11 bases. V dropped 0 bases and J dropped 7; count of bases not matched to a gene: 11. The CDR3 has 17 amino acids. CDR1 is DFQATT, CDR2 SNEGSKA, per germline (reference sequence).

This clonotype appeared many times. This sequence joins TRBV20-1 and TRBJ2-1; TRBD1 matches 9 bases. CDR1 is DFQATT, CDR2 SNEGSKA, per germline (reference sequence). The ends lost 2 bases at V and 10 bases at J; junction bases unmatched: 9. The CDR3 length is 14 residues. Here the CDR3 reads CSARWGDRVREQFF. The CDR3 nucleotides are TGCAGTGCTAGATGGGGGGACAGGGTCAGGGAGCAGTTCTTC.

The genes are TRBV5-1 and TRBJ2-1; 9 bases are a match to TRBD1. The V gene's germline CDR1 is SGHRS and CDR2 YFSETQ. The CDR3 consists of 15 residues. The trim removed 0 bases at V and 9 bases at J, leaving 7 bases unmatched. The CDR3 DNA reads as TGCGCCAGCAGCTTGGTATCACAGGGGGCAACTGAGCAGTTCTTC. Protein sequence: CASSLVSQGATEQFF.